This is a list of T cell receptor beta chains from one sample in a study of T-cell memory formation after mild COVID-19. TCRdb used MiXCR to reprocess the 5' RACE reads, holding one entry per CDR3 protein. The data contain roughly 150,000 distinct CDR3 sequences, about 15% of them singletons. The sample taken for sequencing was PBMCs or a T cell subset sorted from them (not recorded which). Source of these receptors: an adult woman who had mild COVID-19 (a few samples of this study predate the infection). Cell type and time point are not known. Both conserved end residues are part of each CDR3.

>TRBV7-9|TRBJ2-1|12
CASSPPDSRPFF
>TRBV4-3|TRBJ1-6|15
CASSQAIEYYSPLHF
>TRBV5-1|TRBJ1-2|14
CASSQDIGNYGYTF
>TRBV9|TRBJ2-5|13
CASSVSPLETQYF
>TRBV29-1|TRBJ2-7|11
CSVEDSYEQYF
>TRBV14|TRBJ1-1|13
CASSVARYTEAFF
>TRBV18|TRBJ1-1|14
CASSQDRKNTEAFF
>TRBV29-1|TRBJ2-3|14
CSVDGLRAADTQYF
>TRBV10-3|TRBJ1-2|13
CAISAAGVNGYTF
>TRBV3-1|TRBJ2-5|14
CASSPPSSGGTQYF
>TRBV21-1|TRBJ2-7|19
CASSKRYNSTGVGSYEQYF
>TRBV18|TRBJ2-4|12
CASSPTGNIQYF